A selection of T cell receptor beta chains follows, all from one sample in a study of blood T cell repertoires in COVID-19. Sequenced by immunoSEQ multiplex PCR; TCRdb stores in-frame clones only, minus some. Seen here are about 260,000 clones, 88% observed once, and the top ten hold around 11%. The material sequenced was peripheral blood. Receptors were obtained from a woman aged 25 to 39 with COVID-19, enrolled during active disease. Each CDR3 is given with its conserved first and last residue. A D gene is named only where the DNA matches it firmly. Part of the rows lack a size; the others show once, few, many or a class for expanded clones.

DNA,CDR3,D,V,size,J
TGTGCCAGCAGTATACTATCCCGGGGGGGCAATCAGCCCCAGCATTTT,CASSILSRGGNQPQHF,.,TRBV2,few,TRBJ1-5
TGTGCCAGCAGCCAAGAGGACAGGGGGCGCAATCAGCCCCAGCATTTT,CASSQEDRGRNQPQHF,TRBD1,TRBV14,.,TRBJ1-5
TGTGCCAGCAGCTCCGCGAGAACCGACAGGACCTACGAGCAGTACTTC,CASSSARTDRTYEQYF,.,TRBV7-2,.,TRBJ2-7
TGTGCCAGCAGTGAAAGGGGGTTGAACACTGAAGCTTTCTTT,CASSERGLNTEAFF,.,TRBV6-1,.,TRBJ1-1
TGCGCCAGCAGCCTCTCGACTAGCGGGAGTGGCACCGGGGAGCTGTTTTTT,CASSLSTSGSGTGELFF,TRBD2,TRBV4-3,once,TRBJ2-2
TGTGCCAGCAGCTTAGGAACTAGCGGGACCACAGATACGCAGTATTTT,CASSLGTSGTTDTQYF,TRBD2,TRBV11-3,once,TRBJ2-3
TGTGCCAGCAGCTTGGGATACGCAGGGGGCAATCAGCCCCAGCATTTT,CASSLGYAGGNQPQHF,.,TRBV5-6,.,TRBJ1-5
TGTGCCAGCACCGATGGACTTTCGGGAAACATTCAGTACTTC,CASTDGLSGNIQYF,.,TRBV9,.,TRBJ2-4
TGTGCCTGGAAAGTAGCCAACTCCTACGAGCAGTACTTC,CAWKVANSYEQYF,.,TRBV30,once,TRBJ2-7
TGCAGCGTTGAATCCGACAGGGCGCTCCAAGAGACCCAGTACTTC,CSVESDRALQETQYF,TRBD1,TRBV29-1,.,TRBJ2-5
TGTGCCAGAAGCTGGGACAACTCCTACGAGCAGTACTTC,CARSWDNSYEQYF,.,TRBV5-3,.,TRBJ2-7
TGTGCTAGTGGCCCAAAGAGAGGTTACACCGGGGAGCTGTTTTTT,CASGPKRGYTGELFF,.,TRBV12-5,.,TRBJ2-2
TGTGCCAGCATCAGGACAGGGGCGGGGGAGACCCAGTACTTC,CASIRTGAGETQYF,TRBD1,TRBV5-6,.,TRBJ2-5
TGTGCCAGCAGCCAAGAACCCCTTAGGCTAGCGGCTAGGCAGTTCTTC,CASSQEPLRLAARQFF,TRBD2,TRBV3-1/TRBV3-2,.,TRBJ2-1
TGTGCCAGCAGCTCAACAGAGAGCTCCTACAATGAGCAGTTCTTC,CASSSTESSYNEQFF,.,TRBV6-5,.,TRBJ2-1
TGCGCCAGCAGCCAAGAACAGGGCAGGTTTAATTCACCCCTCCACTTT,CASSQEQGRFNSPLHF,.,TRBV4-3,.,TRBJ1-6
TGTGCCAGCAGCCAACAAGGACAGGGAGGGCAAGAGACCCAGTACTTC,CASSQQGQGGQETQYF,.,TRBV4-2,.,TRBJ2-5
TGTGCCAGCAGCAGGACAGTCTACGAGCAGTACTTC,CASSRTVYEQYF,.,TRBV11-2,few,TRBJ2-7
TGTGCCAGCAGTTCTACAGCACCCACAGATACGCAGTATTTT,CASSSTAPTDTQYF,.,TRBV28,.,TRBJ2-3
TGTGCCAGTACGGAACAGCTCAATCAGCCCCAGCATTTT,CASTEQLNQPQHF,.,TRBV19,.,TRBJ1-5
TGTGCTAGTGCCCTGGACAGCCTACGAGAGCAGTACTTC,CASALDSLREQYF,.,TRBV12-5,.,TRBJ2-7
TGTGCCATCAGTGAAGGGACAGATGAAGCTTTCTTT,CAISEGTDEAFF,TRBD1,TRBV10-3,.,TRBJ1-1
TGCGCCAGCTCCCCTGGGGATGGTCGGACAGGGGGCGATGATGGCTACACCTTC,CASSPGDGRTGGDDGYTF,TRBD1,TRBV5-1,.,TRBJ1-2
TGCGCCAGCTCCCGGCCCGACAGGGGGATAAACACCATATATTTT,CASSRPDRGINTIYF,TRBD1,TRBV10-2,.,TRBJ1-3
TGTGCTAGTGGTTTGACAGGGTTCGCCGGGGAGCTGTTTTTT,CASGLTGFAGELFF,.,TRBV12-5,.,TRBJ2-2
TGTGCCAGCAAAGGTCCTACGGAGGAAAAACTGTTTTTT,CASKGPTEEKLFF,.,TRBV27,.,TRBJ1-4
TGTGCCACCAGCAGGAGGCAGGGGACCTATAATTCACCCCTCCACTTT,CATSRRQGTYNSPLHF,.,TRBV15,.,TRBJ1-6
TGTGCCAGCAGCTTCAGGGGTATGGCGCAAGAGACCCAGTACTTC,CASSFRGMAQETQYF,.,TRBV5-8,.,TRBJ2-5
TGTGCCAGCAGCGAGACTAGTGGAGAGACCCAGTACTTC,CASSETSGETQYF,.,TRBV7-9,.,TRBJ2-5
TGTGCCAGCAGCCCGTCGACTAGCGGGAAAGTGTACGAGCAGTACTTC,CASSPSTSGKVYEQYF,TRBD2,TRBV5-4,few,TRBJ2-7
TGCAGCGTCAAGCGGAGCTCCTACGAGCAGTACTTC,CSVKRSSYEQYF,.,TRBV29-1,.,TRBJ2-7
TGTGCCAGCAGCCTCTGGGAGGGTAGAAAGTTCTTC,CASSLWEGRKFF,TRBD2,TRBV28,.,TRBJ2-1
TGTGCCAGCAGTCACATGCCAGGGGTACAGCCCCAGCATTTT,CASSHMPGVQPQHF,.,TRBV28,.,TRBJ1-5
TGTGCCAGCAGTTACCGGGGAGAGCAGTACTTC,CASSYRGEQYF,.,TRBV6-5,.,TRBJ2-7
TGTGCCAGCAGTTTGTCCTACGGGACAGACTTTAGCAATCAGCCCCAGCATTTT,CASSLSYGTDFSNQPQHF,TRBD1,TRBV27,.,TRBJ1-5
TGTGCCAGCAGTTACTCGCCATCCACAGGGGGTGATCAGCCCCAGCATTTT,CASSYSPSTGGDQPQHF,TRBD1,TRBV6-2/TRBV6-3,.,TRBJ1-5
TGTGCCAGCAGCATGGGACTAGCGGGAGGAGGGGAGACCCAGTACTTC,CASSMGLAGGGETQYF,TRBD2,TRBV11-2,.,TRBJ2-5
TGTGCCAGCAGCAAAGAACGGGAGGGGGGCGTAGCGGAAGAGACCCAGTACTTC,CASSKEREGGVAEETQYF,.,TRBV21-1,.,TRBJ2-5
TGCAGCGTTGGTTCGACAGGGGCATCCTATGGCTACACCTTC,CSVGSTGASYGYTF,TRBD1,TRBV29-1,.,TRBJ1-2
TGTGCCAGCTCATACCGGGGGACCCAGTACTTC,CASSYRGTQYF,.,TRBV18,few,TRBJ2-5
TGTGCCAGCAGCCCCGGACAGGGTTCGACTGAAGCTTTCTTT,CASSPGQGSTEAFF,.,TRBV21-1,.,TRBJ1-1
TGTGCCAGCAGCGGTATCCCGGTTCAGGACACCGGGGAGCTGTTTTTT,CASSGIPVQDTGELFF,.,TRBV5-5,once,TRBJ2-2
TGTGCCAGCAGCTTGGGATCAGGCGGGAATGAAAAACTGTTTTTT,CASSLGSGGNEKLFF,.,TRBV5-5,.,TRBJ1-4
TGTGCCAGCAGCCAATGGGAGACCTACGAGCAGTACTTC,CASSQWETYEQYF,.,TRBV7-2,.,TRBJ2-7
TGCAGCGTTGAACAGGGGGCGACAGATACGCAGTATTTT,CSVEQGATDTQYF,TRBD1,TRBV29-1,.,TRBJ2-3
TGTGCCAGCAGCGATCGGGACAGGCTGCGGAGAGGCTACACCTTC,CASSDRDRLRRGYTF,TRBD1,TRBV3-1/TRBV3-2,.,TRBJ1-2
TGTGCCACCAGCAGAGAAGAGGGGCAGGGGACTGAAGCTTTCTTT,CATSREEGQGTEAFF,.,TRBV15,.,TRBJ1-1
TGTGCCAGTAGTTGGGGGACAGGGAGCAATCAGCCCCAGCATTTT,CASSWGTGSNQPQHF,TRBD1,TRBV19,.,TRBJ1-5
TGCGCCAGCAGCCAAGACCCCTACCCCCAGGGCGGGGGGAACACTGAAGCTTTCTTT,CASSQDPYPQGGGNTEAFF,.,TRBV4-1,.,TRBJ1-1
TGTGCCAGCTCACCTGGGCAGTCCACAGATACGCAGTATTTT,CASSPGQSTDTQYF,.,TRBV18,.,TRBJ2-3